Listed below are T cell receptor beta chains from one sample, sequenced in a study of blood T cells in healthy people across ages. Each CDR3 protein is one row after TCRdb ran MiXCR on the 5' RACE reads. The profile shows 1.4 million or so distinct CDR3 sequences, roughly 43% of them singletons. The sample consisted of blood. All receptors derive from a woman aged 18-29 years in good health. Each CDR3 is given with its conserved first and last residue.

J gene: TRBJ2-1
V gene: TRBV4-1
CDR3 protein: CASSQDGFGASGIYNEQFF

J gene: TRBJ2-3
V gene: TRBV15
CDR3 protein: CATSREILEDTQYF

J gene: TRBJ1-2
V gene: TRBV18
CDR3 protein: CASSPKVQAVNYGYTF

J gene: TRBJ2-1
V gene: TRBV9
CDR3 protein: CASTPGLAGYNEQFF

J gene: TRBJ1-6
V gene: TRBV19
CDR3 protein: CASSKRQGDNSPLHF

J gene: TRBJ2-5
V gene: TRBV4-3
CDR3 protein: CASSEGYNEQYF

J gene: TRBJ1-1
V gene: TRBV20-1
CDR3 protein: CSARLRLGTEAFF

J gene: TRBJ2-2
V gene: TRBV7-2
CDR3 protein: CASSRGGNTGELFF

J gene: TRBJ2-1
V gene: TRBV9
CDR3 protein: CASRVGPGGSYNEQFF

J gene: TRBJ2-5
V gene: TRBV4-1
CDR3 protein: CASSPRLAEYQETQYF

J gene: TRBJ2-7
V gene: TRBV25-1
CDR3 protein: CASSAPRGFRADEQYF

J gene: TRBJ2-7
V gene: TRBV27
CDR3 protein: CASSPGTSAIGIYEQYF

J gene: TRBJ2-1
V gene: TRBV4-2
CDR3 protein: CASSHLSGRRYNEQFF

J gene: TRBJ1-2
V gene: TRBV28
CDR3 protein: CASSPPPGGGYTF

J gene: TRBJ1-1
V gene: TRBV6-2/TRBV6-3
CDR3 protein: CASSNLPGSVEAFF

J gene: TRBJ2-1
V gene: TRBV11-2
CDR3 protein: CASSADLGREFF

J gene: TRBJ1-2
V gene: TRBV28
CDR3 protein: CASSRRVSKVYGYTF

J gene: TRBJ1-5
V gene: TRBV5-6
CDR3 protein: CASSVGQGRIQPQHF

J gene: TRBJ1-1
V gene: TRBV12-3/TRBV12-4
CDR3 protein: CASSSPGGRAFF

J gene: .
V gene: TRBV20-1
CDR3 protein: CSARVGVYEQYF

J gene: .
V gene: TRBV27
CDR3 protein: CASSLDVRIRAYEQYF

J gene: TRBJ2-1
V gene: TRBV10-3
CDR3 protein: CAIRTLAGSGNEQFF

J gene: TRBJ2-1
V gene: TRBV15
CDR3 protein: CATSSPLRGRRVHEQFF

J gene: TRBJ2-3
V gene: TRBV6-5
CDR3 protein: CASSYSMTGGTQYF

J gene: TRBJ1-2
V gene: TRBV4-3
CDR3 protein: CASSQVNETPLGTGYTF

J gene: TRBJ1-1
V gene: TRBV27
CDR3 protein: CATSPNRRVTEAFF

J gene: TRBJ1-6
V gene: TRBV20-1
CDR3 protein: CSARDLTVNSPLHF

J gene: TRBJ2-1
V gene: TRBV10-3
CDR3 protein: CVVGLAGVNEQFF

J gene: .
V gene: TRBV16
CDR3 protein: CASSRRTSRAYEQYF

J gene: TRBJ2-3
V gene: TRBV5-1
CDR3 protein: CASSGYRTDTQYF

J gene: TRBJ1-1
V gene: TRBV7-2
CDR3 protein: CASSWEVMSEHMNTEAFF

J gene: TRBJ1-5
V gene: TRBV4-1
CDR3 protein: CASSQGQDSNQPQHF

J gene: TRBJ2-5
V gene: TRBV6-2/TRBV6-3
CDR3 protein: CASSRPSPSHEQYF

J gene: TRBJ2-7
V gene: TRBV12-5
CDR3 protein: CASGSGFAGDEQYF

J gene: TRBJ2-1
V gene: TRBV4-3
CDR3 protein: CASSRFSEQFF

J gene: TRBJ2-1
V gene: TRBV7-9
CDR3 protein: CASMRREGSYNEQFF

J gene: TRBJ1-2
V gene: TRBV7-2
CDR3 protein: CASSPGQLPHGYTF

J gene: .
V gene: TRBV30
CDR3 protein: CAWSWRDEQYF

J gene: TRBJ2-1
V gene: TRBV20-1
CDR3 protein: CSAQTSYNEQFF

J gene: TRBJ2-1
V gene: TRBV5-1
CDR3 protein: CASSSPPGETYNEQFF

J gene: TRBJ1-1
V gene: TRBV9
CDR3 protein: CASSVAQGGPRGTEAFF

J gene: TRBJ1-2
V gene: TRBV5-1
CDR3 protein: CASSQDSPSGYTF

J gene: TRBJ2-5
V gene: TRBV7-2
CDR3 protein: CASSQREGQETQYF

J gene: TRBJ1-3
V gene: TRBV14
CDR3 protein: CASSQRLPGRSSGNTIYF

J gene: TRBJ2-2
V gene: TRBV6-6
CDR3 protein: CASRGTSGGNTGELFF

J gene: TRBJ1-4
V gene: TRBV6-5
CDR3 protein: CASSLGRKNEKLFF

J gene: TRBJ2-5
V gene: TRBV2
CDR3 protein: CASGNWDYGEQYF

J gene: TRBJ1-2
V gene: TRBV20-1
CDR3 protein: CSARDLRGHGYIF

J gene: TRBJ1-1
V gene: TRBV30
CDR3 protein: CAWSPRWGEAFF

J gene: TRBJ2-7
V gene: TRBV29-1
CDR3 protein: CSVEKSSGPSYEQYF